This entry lists 18 T cell receptor beta chains sequenced from one sample in a study of shared clonotypes between healthy human individuals. Data came from immunoSEQ multiplex PCR; TCRdb stores just in-frame clones and leaves some out. The table records about 690,000 clones, roughly 87% of them present only once. The sequencing sample was made of memory CD8+ T cells from PBMCs. Stated subset: CD45RO+ cells pooled with CCR7-negative TemRA cells. The receptors were gathered from a man aged 18 to 29 in good health. Some clones in this sample may be carry-over from other donors' samples.

This clone was recorded once. V is TRBV28 and J is TRBJ2-7; 10 bases match TRBD1. The CDR3 extends over 17 amino acids. Germline V gene sequence: CDR1 MDHEN, CDR2 SYDVKM. The ends lost 5 bases at V and 7 bases at J; junction bases unmatched: 17. The DNA for the CDR3 is TGTGCCAGCAGTACACACCGGGACAGGGGAACCACCGTAGAGCAGTACTTC. It translates to CASSTHRDRGTTVEQYF.

Notes on this clone: This sample also contains other DNA sequences that code for the same CDR3. The chain links TRBV7-9 to TRBJ2-3, with a possible D match to TRBD1 (6 bases). CDR1 and CDR2 from the germline V gene are SEHNR and FQNEAQ (reference sequence). V was shortened by 5 bases and J by 0 bases, with 12 bases between the two germline ends. The CDR3 is 15 amino acids. CDR3 coding DNA: TGTGCCAGCAGCCCCCCAGGGGTAAGCACAGATACGCAGTATTTT. It codes for CASSPPGVSTDTQYF.

The chain combines TRBV5-1 with TRBJ2-7; D is undetermined. Germline V gives CDR1 SGHRS, CDR2 YFSETQ. This CDR3 is built from 13 residues. Trimming pared 0 bases from V and 4 bases from J, leaving 8 bases between. The CDR3 DNA sequence: TGCGCCAGCAGCTTGGCCGCGGCATACGAGCAGTACTTC. Amino acids: CASSLAAAYEQYF.

The chain uses TRBV27 and TRBJ1-5; 10 nucleotides align to TRBD1. J gave up 5 bases and V 4 bases, and 5 bases lay outside the gene matches. CDR3 length: 15 amino acids. Germline-derived CDR1 and CDR2 are MNHEY and SMNVEV (reference sequence). CDR3 protein: CASSWTGTGDQPQHF. The CDR3 DNA sequence: TGTGCCAGCAGTTGGACCGGGACAGGGGATCAGCCCCAGCATTTT.

The rearrangement joins TRBV19 to TRBJ1-4; D gene ambiguous. The CDR3 consists of 15 residues. V lost 4 bases and J 4 bases, leaving 13 bases between the germline ends. Per germline, CDR1 LNHDA and CDR2 SQIVND (reference sequence). The CDR3 spells CASSTRKAGNEKLFF. The DNA of the CDR3 is TGTGCCAGTAGTACCAGAAAGGCTGGTAATGAAAAACTGTTTTTT.

As DNA, the CDR3 is TGTGCCAGCAGGCTGGCTAGCGGGAGTCCCAATGAGCAGTTCTTC. Translated: CASRLASGSPNEQFF. V gene TRBV2 combines with J gene TRBJ2-1; the match to TRBD2 covers 10 bases. CDR1 is SNHLY, CDR2 FYNNEI, per germline. V was clipped by 6 bases and J by 6 bases; unmatched bases: 8. The CDR3 has 15 amino acids.

This chain joins TRBV5-1 and TRBJ1-1; possible D gene TRBD1, 5 bases. V lost 2 bases to trimming and J lost 1 base, with 18 bases between them. The germline V gene encodes CDR1 SGHRS and CDR2 YFSETQ. The CDR3 length is 17 residues. CDR3 nucleotide sequence: TGCGCCAGCAGCTTTAAGGGACCCGGTGAGGGGAACACTGAAGCTTTCTTT. It yields the protein CASSFKGPGEGNTEAFF.

The chain carries TRBV27 and TRBJ1-3; D is unresolved. Trimming shortened V by 6 bases and J by 7 bases, and 16 bases separated the two germline ends. CDR1 is MNHEY and CDR2 is SMNVEV in the germline V gene (reference sequence). The CDR3 sequence is 14 residues long. The CDR3 DNA follows: TGTGCCAGCAGCCCAAATTATGCGGGGAACACCATATATTTT. Amino acid sequence: CASSPNYAGNTIYF.

This chain joins TRBV5-1 and TRBJ2-1, with TRBD2 as a possible D gene (5 bases). The CDR3 runs to 12 residues. In germline, CDR1 is SGHRS, CDR2 YFSETQ. Trimming removed 3 bases from V and 8 bases from J, with 9 bases in between. The CDR3: CASSSRGHEQFF. In DNA form, the CDR3 reads TGCGCCAGCAGCTCGAGAGGGCATGAGCAGTTCTTC.

The chain couples TRBV9 to TRBJ1-2; no firm D call. CDR1 is SGDLS and CDR2 is YYNGEE in the germline V gene. Trimming took 3 bases from V and 6 from J, leaving 15 bases between them. This CDR3 contains 14 residues. CDR3 bases: TGTGCCAGCAGCGCCCCGGGGTTGGTAGATGGCTACACCTTC. Residues: CASSAPGLVDGYTF. Using reference TRBV9 and TRBJ1-2 for the parts outside the CDR3, the full variable domain is DSGVTQTPKHLITATGQRVTLRCSPRSGDLSVYWYQQSLDQGLQFLIQYYNGEERAKGNILERFSAQQFPDLHSELNLSSLELGDSALYFCASSAPGLVDGYTFGSGTRLTVV.

The J gene is TRBJ2-1, the V gene TRBV28; tentative D call: TRBD1 (5 bases). V lost 6 bases and J lost 1, with 13 bases in between. Germline V gene data show CDR1 as MDHEN and CDR2 as SYDVKM. The CDR3 is made up of 15 amino acids. The CDR3 DNA reads TGTGCCAGCAGACTGACCCAGGGATCCTACAATGAGCAGTTCTTC. Amino acid sequence: CASRLTQGSYNEQFF.

This chain joins TRBV6-4 and TRBJ1-5, with a weak D call TRBD1 (5 bases). The CDR3 runs to 15 residues. Germline values: CDR1 MRHNA, CDR2 SNTAGT. V lost 6 bases and J 2 bases, leaving 14 bases between the germline ends. In DNA, the CDR3 is TGTGCCAGCAGCCCAGCGGGAGGGGGCAATCAGCCCCAGCATTTT. Translated: CASSPAGGGNQPQHF.

V is TRBV9 and J is TRBJ2-7; D is undetermined. CDR3 length equals 12 residues. With 0 bases removed from V and 4 bases from J, the gap between germline ends came to 5 bases. CDR1 is SGDLS, CDR2 YYNGEE, per germline. The CDR3 DNA sequence: TGTGCCAGCAGCGTAGTCCCTTACGAGCAGTACTTC. Residues: CASSVVPYEQYF.

V gene TRBV7-9 combines with J gene TRBJ2-5, with 7 positions matching TRBD2. Germline CDR1 reads SEHNR; CDR2 reads FQNEAQ (reference sequence). The CDR3 totals 15 residues. The V gene end was trimmed by 11 bases and the J gene end by 4 bases; junction bases not matched to a gene: 16. The CDR3 DNA is TGTGCCGTCAGAGGAAAGCGGGAAGGAGGAGAGACCCAGTACTTC. Translation: CAVRGKREGGETQYF.

V gene TRBV27 combines with J gene TRBJ1-5, with TRBD1 matching 11 bases. CDR1 MNHEY and CDR2 SMNVEV come from the germline V gene (reference sequence). This CDR3 has 16 amino acids. V lost 5 bases to trimming and J lost 2 bases; unmatched junction nucleotides: 5. CDR3 in DNA: TGTGCCAGCAGTAAGGGACAGGGGGGAGGCAATCAGCCCCAGCATTTT. Translated: CASSKGQGGGNQPQHF.

The chain has TRBV28 and TRBJ2-7, with 14 bases fitting TRBD2. The trim removed 4 bases at V and 6 bases at J, leaving 8 bases unmatched. CDR1 is MDHEN, CDR2 SYDVKM, per germline. The CDR3 has 16 residues. The CDR3 nucleotides read TGTGCCAGCAGTTCGAGGACTAGCGGGAGGACGGGCGAGCAGTACTTC. Translated, it gives CASSSRTSGRTGEQYF. The entire variable domain, with the rest obtained from reference TRBV28 and TRBJ2-7, is as follows: DVKVTQSSRYLVKRTGEKVFLECVQDMDHENMFWYRQDPGLGLRLIYFSYDVKMKEKGDIPEGYSVSREKKERFSLILESASTNQTSMYLCASSSRTSGRTGEQYFGPGTRLTVT.

In the case of this clone: Additional DNA sequences in this sample encode the identical CDR3. This rearrangement joins TRBV27 to TRBJ1-1; possible D gene TRBD1, 6 bases. Germline V gene lookup returns CDR1 MNHEY and CDR2 SMNVEV (reference sequence). The CDR3 runs to 11 residues. Trimming removed 5 bases at V and 5 bases at J, with 6 bases between. In nucleotides, the CDR3 is TGTGCCAGCAGTCAGGGGACTGAAGCTTTCTTT. Its protein product is CASSQGTEAFF.

The chain recombines TRBV7-8 with TRBJ2-1, with 11 bases identical to TRBD2. With V trimmed by 3 bases and J by 4 bases, 5 bases remained unmatched. The CDR3 is 16 residues long. Per the germline V gene, CDR1 is SGHVS and CDR2 is FQNEAQ. CDR3 in DNA: TGTGCCAGCAGCTTTTCCGGGACTAGCGGTTACAATGAGCAGTTCTTC. Amino acids: CASSFSGTSGYNEQFF.